The next 9 T cell receptor beta chains were all read from a single sample in a study of response to subunit inactivated influenza vaccine. TCRdb redid the calling of the RT-PCR reads with MiXCR, one entry per CDR3 protein. The data hold approximately 300,000 distinct CDR3 sequences, with 20% to 25% observed a single time. The source material was PBMCs from blood, sampled less than 22 months after vaccination. The origin of the receptors is a man between 45 and 75 years old who received an inactivated influenza vaccine.

The V call is TRBV5-4, the J call TRBJ2-3, with D hard to call. CDR1 is SGHNT and CDR2 is YYREEE in the germline V gene (reference sequence). The CDR3 loop spans 14 amino acids. The V and J ends lost 3 bases and 0 bases respectively, with 8 bases between them. CDR3 sequence reads: CASSSHHSTDTQYF. CDR3 DNA: TGTGCCAGCAGCTCCCACCACAGCACAGATACGCAGTATTTT. The full variable domain, its missing parts supplied by reference TRBV5-4 and TRBJ2-3, is ETGVTQSPTHLIKTRGQQVTLRCSSQSGHNTVSWYQQALGQGPQFIFQYYREEENGRGNFPPRFSGLQFPNYSSELNVNALELDDSALYLCASSSHHSTDTQYFGPGTRLTVL.

This chain uses TRBV3-1 with TRBJ1-6; TRBD1 is a possible D gene (6 bases). Trimming removed 1 base at V and 9 bases at J, with 13 bases between. The CDR3 contains 15 residues. Germline values: CDR1 LGHDT, CDR2 YNNKEL (reference sequence). CDR3: CASSQVKGGGSPLHF. CDR3 DNA sequence: TGTGCCAGCAGCCAAGTGAAGGGGGGCGGTTCACCCCTCCACTTT.

This clonotype was recorded a few times. The V call is TRBV20-1, the J call TRBJ2-5; 9 positions agree with TRBD1. V gave up 1 base and J gave up 5 bases; unmatched junction bases: 8. Germline CDR1 is DFQATT and CDR2 is SNEGSKA (reference sequence). This CDR3 region has 15 residues. CDR3 protein: CSARGATGGSETQYF. CDR3 nucleotides: TGCAGTGCTAGAGGGGCTACAGGGGGCTCGGAGACCCAGTACTTC.

The gene calls are TRBV6-1 and TRBJ2-1, with 8 nucleotides matching TRBD1. With V trimmed by 5 bases and J by 4 bases, 7 bases remained unmatched. In germline, CDR1 is MNHNS, CDR2 SASEGT. The CDR3 is 15 residues long. The CDR3 reads CASSLRQGQYNEQFF. CDR3 in DNA: TGTGCCAGCAGTCTTCGACAGGGGCAGTACAATGAGCAGTTCTTC.

This chain links TRBV5-1 with TRBJ1-5; TRBD1 might be the D (6 bases). This CDR3 region has 16 residues. Trimming removed 2 bases at V and 5 bases at J, with 17 bases between. In germline, CDR1 is SGHRS, CDR2 YFSETQ. CDR3 residues: CASSFLRGAGDQPQHF. The CDR3 coding sequence is TGCGCCAGCAGCTTCCTCAGGGGCGCAGGAGATCAGCCCCAGCATTTT.

V usage is TRBV20-1 and J usage is TRBJ1-1; no definite D call. V lost 6 bases and J 4 bases, leaving 15 bases between the germline ends. The CDR3 spans 13 residues. Germline loops: CDR1 DFQATT, CDR2 SNEGSKA (reference sequence). The CDR3 loop reads CSAKDGLSTEAFF. The DNA for the CDR3 is TGCAGTGCAAAGGACGGTCTGAGCACTGAAGCTTTCTTT.

In this sample, this clonotype turned up many times. The rearrangement uses TRBV11-2 and TRBJ1-1; the D gene is possibly TRBD1 (5 bases). Germline loops: CDR1 SGHAT, CDR2 FQNNGV. This CDR3 spans 17 amino acids. V lost 5 bases and J 5 bases, leaving 24 bases between the germline ends. In nucleotides, the CDR3 is TGTGCCAGCAGCCTAAGTGGCAGGGAGGCAGACCGGACTGAAGCTTTCTTT. It translates to CASSLSGREADRTEAFF.

The rearrangement uses TRBV10-3 and TRBJ2-1; the match to TRBD2 covers 11 bases. The CDR3 sequence is 16 residues long. Germline V CDR1 and CDR2: ENHRY, SYGVKD. V dropped 3 bases and J dropped 7; count of bases not matched to a gene: 8. The CDR3 region has the DNA TGTGCCATCAGTGAACCTACTAGCGGGAGAAGGAATGAGCAGTTCTTC. Amino acid sequence: CAISEPTSGRRNEQFF.

This sequence joins TRBV25-1 and TRBJ2-3; weak D call: TRBD1 (6 bases). Trimming pared 4 bases from V and 1 base from J, leaving 15 bases between. The germline gives CDR1 MGHDK, CDR2 SYGVNS. The CDR3 extends over 16 amino acids. CDR3 in amino acids: CASSVFSTGRTDTQYF. CDR3 in DNA: TGTGCCAGCAGTGTATTTTCGACAGGCCGCACAGATACGCAGTATTTT.